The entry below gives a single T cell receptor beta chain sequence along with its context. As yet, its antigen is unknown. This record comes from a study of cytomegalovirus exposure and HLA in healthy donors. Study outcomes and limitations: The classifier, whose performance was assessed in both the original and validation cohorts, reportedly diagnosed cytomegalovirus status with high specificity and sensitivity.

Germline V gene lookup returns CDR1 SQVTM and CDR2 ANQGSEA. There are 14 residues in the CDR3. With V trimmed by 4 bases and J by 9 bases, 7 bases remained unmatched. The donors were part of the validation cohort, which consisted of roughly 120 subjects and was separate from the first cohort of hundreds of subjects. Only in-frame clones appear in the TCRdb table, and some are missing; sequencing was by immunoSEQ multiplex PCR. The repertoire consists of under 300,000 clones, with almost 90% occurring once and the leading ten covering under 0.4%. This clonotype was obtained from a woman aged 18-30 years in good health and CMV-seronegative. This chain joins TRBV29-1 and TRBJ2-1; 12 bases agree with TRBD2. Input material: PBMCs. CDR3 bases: TGCAGCGTTGTGTCTAGCGGGGGGGTCGGTGAGCAGTTCTTC. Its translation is CSVVSSGGVGEQFF.